A selection of T cell receptor beta chains follows, all from one sample in a study of cytomegalovirus exposure and HLA in healthy donors. TCRdb keeps only in-frame clones here, not all; method: immunoSEQ multiplex PCR. Of 100,000 to 120,000 clones in the sample, 70% to 80% were seen once. The material sequenced was PBMCs. The receptor source for this set is a man aged 35-49 years in good health and CMV-seronegative. Both conserved end residues are trimmed from each CDR3. Fields, in order: V gene, clone size, CDR3 protein. The listing skips clone size in some rows; elsewhere it reads once, few, many or a size class.

TRBV11-1	-	ASSAGTNYGYT
TRBV25-1	-	ASSEFEGANTGELF
TRBV19	-	ASSGADIENTEAF
TRBV9	-	ASSVGLAGDLADTQY
TRBV7-9	-	ASSFAEGDPLRYT
TRBV7-2	once	ASSLGLAVYNEQF
TRBV5-1	-	ASSLIAGGGETQY
TRBV11-2	few	ASSEGTSGDFVDEQF
TRBV5-1	many	ASSPVSSGGQNEQF
TRBV4-1	-	ASSQEGSRAKNIQY
TRBV5-1	-	ASRFRDSAYEQY
TRBV20-1	-	SAGEGDTQY
TRBV7-9	-	ANSGDGTYEQY
TRBV18	-	ASSPPGQGNTEAF
TRBV27	-	ASSLSIGTGTYEQY
TRBV5-1	-	ASSSGTTMGYT
TRBV6-5	-	ASTMGQANTEAF
TRBV27	-	ASSKDRAGNTIY
TRBV6-5	few	ASRKPGLRAYEQY
TRBV29-1	-	SVEGQGAHEQY
TRBV4-1	-	ASSQSTAETYNEQF
TRBV4-1	few	ASSPPGPYEQY
TRBV30	-	AWRATSGSSSYEQY
TRBV10-2	-	ASRAGSSGANVLT
TRBV19	-	ASSIPGQGSYEQY
TRBV5-1	-	ASSLDRRGYEKLF
TRBV5-6	-	ASSLVLSFYEQY
TRBV5-6	few	ASSLGLTEAYGYT
TRBV19	-	ASRWGGRMNTEAF
TRBV5-1	-	ASSLVGGGPYEQF
TRBV29-1	-	SVRGTGFYEQY
TRBV7-9	-	ASSWRSEKLF
TRBV4-1	-	ASAPGLAGGTDTQY
TRBV19	-	ASSPNLGGLAGANVLT
TRBV7-2	-	ASSSPSGTVVLEQY
TRBV7-9	-	ASSYYRENTEAF
TRBV28	-	ASSKDYTEAF
TRBV6-5	-	ASSRGTSEQTQY
TRBV5-5	-	ASSWGLADGETQY
TRBV7-9	-	ASSPARQVRREQF
TRBV7-9	-	ASSPGGINQPQH
TRBV14	few	ASSQGDLVSYEQY